Below are 30 T cell receptor beta chains sequenced from a single sample in a study of CD8+CD57+ T cells in acquired aplastic anemia. Only patients with CD8+CD57+ cell expansion on flow cytometry were chosen for sequencing. TCR beta VDJ combinations and CDR3 sequences were profiled from genomic DNA. TCRdb processed the reads anew with MiXCR; each CDR3 protein has one entry. The table includes about 150,000 distinct CDR3 sequences, less than 60% detected once. The sample comprised sorted CD4+, CD8+, or CD8+CD57+ T cells (not recorded which) from PBMCs. These receptor sequences come from a human donor with aplastic anemia.

This clonotype was seen many times. The chain is built from TRBV27 and TRBJ1-1, with a possible D match to TRBD1 (6 bases). V was clipped by 3 bases and J by 5 bases, with 10 bases between them. The CDR3 has 13 amino acids. CDR1 and CDR2 from the germline V gene are MNHEY and SMNVEV (reference sequence). The CDR3 sequence is CASSLAGETEAFF. CDR3 sequence (DNA): TGTGCCAGCAGTTTGGCAGGGGAAACTGAAGCTTTCTTT.

The gene calls are TRBV7-9 and TRBJ2-5, with TRBD1 matching over 7 bases. V dropped 5 bases and J dropped 2; count of bases not matched to a gene: 2. This CDR3 contains 13 residues. Per germline, CDR1 SEHNR and CDR2 FQNEAQ (reference sequence). The CDR3 sequence: CASSRQGQETQYF. The CDR3 bases are TGTGCCAGCAGCCGACAGGGTCAAGAGACCCAGTACTTC.

The CDR3 protein is CASSPTIGSYEQYF. The DNA of the CDR3 is TGTGCCAGCAGCCCCACAATTGGCTCCTACGAGCAGTACTTC. V gene TRBV7-3 combines with J gene TRBJ2-7; D remains unclear. The CDR3 is 14 amino acids. Trimming shortened V by 5 bases and J by 0 bases, and 11 bases separated the two germline ends. Germline V lookup: CDR1 SGHTA, CDR2 FQGTGA.

The chain recombines TRBV6-1 with TRBJ1-5, with D possibly TRBD1 on 6 matching bases. CDR1 and CDR2 from the germline V gene are MNHNS and SASEGT. Trimming cost V 6 bases and J 6 bases, with 15 bases left between them. The CDR3 sequence is 14 residues long. Here the CDR3 reads CASREGGRAQPQHF. The DNA of the CDR3 is TGTGCCAGCAGGGAGGGGGGGAGAGCTCAGCCCCAGCATTTT.

The chain combines TRBV10-3 with TRBJ2-7; D may be TRBD1 (5 bases). The germline V gene has CDR1 ENHRY and CDR2 SYGVKD. The CDR3 is 10 residues long. The V end was cut by 10 bases, the J end by 6 bases, with 10 bases between. This CDR3 reads CATLGAEQYF. The DNA for the CDR3 is TGTGCCACCCTAGGGGCCGAGCAGTACTTC.

This clonotype was recorded at least ten times. V is TRBV6-1 and J is TRBJ2-1; TRBD1 is a possible D gene (6 bases). Trimming stripped 6 bases from V and 2 bases from J, with 14 bases between. Per the germline V gene, CDR1 is MNHNS and CDR2 is SASEGT. The CDR3 loop spans 15 amino acids. The CDR3 here is CASSLRDTTYNEQFF. CDR3 nucleotides: TGTGCCAGCAGCCTCCGGGACACGACCTACAATGAGCAGTTCTTC.

This clonotype was picked up many times. V usage is TRBV20-1 and J usage is TRBJ1-1; D possibly corresponds to TRBD1 (5 bases). Germline V gene data show CDR1 as DFQATT and CDR2 as SNEGSKA (reference sequence). CDR3 length equals 14 residues. V was shortened by 1 base and J by 3 bases, with 12 bases between the two germline ends. This CDR3 reads CSARVGDRDTEAFF. CDR3 sequence (DNA): TGCAGTGCTAGAGTAGGGGACCGGGACACTGAAGCTTTCTTT.

Notes on this clonotype: Sequence at one end of the junction differs from germline and may be a read error. The rearrangement uses TRBV7-7 and TRBJ2-7; D remains ambiguous. The CDR3 totals 13 residues. Germline V gene sequence: CDR1 SSHAT, CDR2 FNYEAQ (reference sequence). In DNA form, the CDR3 reads TGTGCTAGCAGCTTAAGCGTCGGATCCGAGCAGTACTTC. Protein product: CASSLSVGSEQYF. Variable domain in full (rest from reference TRBV7-7 and TRBJ2-7): GAGVSQSPRYKVTKRGQDVTLRCDPISSHATLYWYQQALGQGPEFLTYFNYEAQPDKSGLPSDRFSAERPEGSISTLTIQRTEQRDSAMYRCASSLSVGSEQYFGPGTRLTVT.

V usage is TRBV4-2 and J usage is TRBJ2-7; a weak D match, TRBD1 (5 bases). The CDR3 is 14 amino acids. Per the germline V gene, CDR1 is LGHNA and CDR2 is YNFKEQ. V was clipped by 5 bases and J by 0 bases, with 11 bases between them. The CDR3 coding sequence is TGTGCCAGCAGCTTGAGGCAGGGCTCCTACGAGCAGTACTTC. Its protein is CASSLRQGSYEQYF.

The chain couples TRBV7-6 to TRBJ2-7; the match to TRBD2 covers 8 bases. This CDR3 is built from 13 residues. In germline, CDR1 is SGHVS, CDR2 FNYEAQ. J gave up 3 bases and V 6 bases, and 4 bases lay outside the gene matches. The CDR3 here is CASSAGGGYEQYF. DNA of the CDR3: TGTGCCAGCAGTGCGGGGGGAGGCTACGAGCAGTACTTC.

J is TRBJ2-5 and V is TRBV12-3 or TRBV12-4; either TRBD1 or TRBD2 may supply D (5 bases each). This CDR3 comprises 13 residues. The V gene lost 6 bases and the J gene lost 2 bases, with 10 bases spanning the gap. As DNA, the CDR3 is TGTGCCAGCAGCCCGGGACCTCAAGAGACCCAGTACTTC. This encodes CASSPGPQETQYF.

This rearrangement joins TRBV20-1 to TRBJ2-7, with D possibly matching TRBD1 (5 bases). CDR1 is DFQATT, CDR2 SNEGSKA, per germline (reference sequence). This CDR3 is 13 amino acids long. V was shortened by 3 bases and J by 2 bases, with 11 bases between the two germline ends. This CDR3 is CSARHGAPYEQYF. The CDR3 nucleotides are TGCAGTGCTAGGCATGGGGCTCCCTACGAGCAGTACTTC.

This chain uses TRBV20-1 with TRBJ1-6; D unresolved. The CDR3 loop spans 14 amino acids. CDR1 and CDR2 from the germline V gene are DFQATT and SNEGSKA (reference sequence). Between the trimmed V and J ends, which lost 2 bases and 7 bases, there was a span of 12 bases. The CDR3 sequence: CSARRGPSNSPLHF. CDR3 DNA sequence: TGCAGTGCTAGAAGAGGGCCGTCCAATTCACCCCTCCACTTT.

This clonotype was observed a handful of times. V usage is TRBV19 and J usage is TRBJ1-1, with 8 nucleotides matching TRBD1. V was pared by 6 bases and J by 1 base, with 7 bases of the junction left unmatched. The CDR3 totals 15 residues. Germline CDR1 LNHDA, CDR2 SQIVND (reference sequence). The DNA of the CDR3 is TGTGCCAGTAGGAGTACAGGGGGGCCGAACACTGAAGCTTTCTTT. Amino acid sequence: CASRSTGGPNTEAFF.

The J gene is TRBJ2-1, the V gene TRBV6-2 or TRBV6-3; 11 bases fit TRBD2. Looked up from germline, CDR1 is MNHEY and CDR2 is SVGEGT. The CDR3 totals 20 residues. The V and J ends lost 2 bases and 1 base, in that order; junction bases with no gene match: 13. The CDR3 DNA follows: TGTGCCAGCAGTTACGATCTGCGATTAGCGGGGGGGGAGTCCTACAATGAGCAGTTCTTC. Its protein is CASSYDLRLAGGESYNEQFF.

This clonotype was recorded many times. This chain links TRBV29-1 with TRBJ2-2; no clear D gene. This CDR3 contains 12 residues. The V gene's germline CDR1 is SQVTM and CDR2 ANQGSEA. The V end was cut by 4 bases, the J end by 4 bases, with 7 bases between. DNA for the CDR3: TGCAGCGTTGCGCTTACCACCGGGGAGCTGTTTTTT. It encodes CSVALTTGELFF.

V and J are TRBV11-1 and TRBJ1-6, with 7 bases fitting TRBD1. CDR3 length: 16 residues. V was pared by 5 bases and J by 10 bases, with 14 bases of the junction left unmatched. Germline V gene data show CDR1 as SGHAT and CDR2 as FQDESV (reference sequence). CDR3 in DNA: TGTGCCAGCAGCCTACCCGTAAACAGGGGTCAGTCACCCCTCCACTTT. It yields the protein CASSLPVNRGQSPLHF.

This clonotype came up a few times. A much larger clone lies one base from this, so it may be a read error. V is TRBV7-8 and J is TRBJ2-5; D may correspond to TRBD1 or TRBD2 (5 bases each). The length of the CDR3 is 14 residues. CDR1 is SGHVS, CDR2 FQNEAQ, per germline. V lost 5 bases and J 2 bases, leaving 12 bases between the germline ends. The CDR3 bases are TGTGCCAGCAGCCCCCCGGGGCTTCAAGAGACCCAGTACTTC. This sequence encodes CASSPPGLQETQYF.

The chain carries TRBV2 and TRBJ1-6; D not certain. The V end was cut by 6 bases, the J end by 4 bases, with 13 bases between. Germline V lookup: CDR1 SNHLY, CDR2 FYNNEI. The CDR3 covers 15 residues. Written as DNA, the CDR3 is TGTGCCAGCAGACCGGGCCGAGGGTATAATTCACCCCTCCACTTT. Translation gives CASRPGRGYNSPLHF.

The chain carries TRBV2 and TRBJ2-7, with TRBD2 identical over 11 bases. Looked up from germline, CDR1 is SNHLY and CDR2 is FYNNEI. The CDR3 is made up of 15 amino acids. The V segment lost 6 bases and the J segment 3 bases; nucleotides outside the gene matches: 7. CDR3 protein: CASSRSGLAGYEQYF. The CDR3 DNA sequence: TGTGCCAGCAGCCGCTCCGGACTAGCGGGCTACGAGCAGTACTTC. Full variable domain (missing parts from reference TRBV2 and TRBJ2-7): EPEVTQTPSHQVTQMGQEVILRCVPISNHLYFYWYRQILGQKVEFLVSFYNNEISEKSEIFDDQFSVERPDGSNFTLKIRSTKLEDSAMYFCASSRSGLAGYEQYFGPGTRLTVT.

CDR3 amino acids: CASMLRGGNTGELFF. The CDR3 region has the DNA TGTGCCAGCATGCTACGGGGGGGGAACACCGGGGAGCTGTTTTTT. The chain employs TRBV7-9 and TRBJ2-2; 8 nucleotides align to TRBD2. Per germline, CDR1 SEHNR and CDR2 FQNEAQ (reference sequence). This CDR3 has 15 amino acids. J was trimmed by 1 base and V by 7 bases; bases with no gene match: 5.

This clonotype showed up many times. The V call is TRBV15, the J call TRBJ1-2; possible D gene TRBD1, 5 bases. This CDR3 is built from 15 residues. V lost 6 bases and J 4 bases, leaving 18 bases between the germline ends. Per germline, CDR1 LNHNV and CDR2 YYDKDF (reference sequence). The CDR3, as DNA: TGTGCCACCAGTTACAGGCGTGAGGTGGGCTATGGCTACACCTTC. It yields the protein CATSYRREVGYGYTF.

In its sample, this clonotype was seen many times. The J gene is TRBJ2-1, the V gene TRBV19; 14 nucleotides align to TRBD2. Germline V gene data show CDR1 as LNHDA and CDR2 as SQIVND (reference sequence). This CDR3 contains 16 residues. V lost 8 bases and J lost 6; bases outside the gene matches: 9. The CDR3, as DNA: TGTGCCAGTTGCCCCTCCGGGACTAGCGGGGGCAATGAGCAGTTCTTC. This gives the protein CASCPSGTSGGNEQFF.

In nucleotides, the CDR3 is TGTGCCAGCTCGCGCGGGGGGGCCATAGATACGCAGTATTTT. This codes for CASSRGGAIDTQYF. The chain couples TRBV19 to TRBJ2-3; TRBD2 aligns across 9 bases. CDR1 is LNHDA and CDR2 is SQIVND in the germline V gene (reference sequence). The CDR3 is 14 amino acids. Trimming took 9 bases from V and 5 from J; bases not matched to a gene: 9.

This clonotype appeared many times. This chain joins TRBV5-6 and TRBJ2-3; D possibly corresponds to TRBD1 (7 bases). The V gene's germline CDR1 is SGHDT and CDR2 YYEEEE. Trimming left V 3 bases short and J 3 bases short, with 11 bases between. The CDR3 loop spans 14 amino acids. The chain's CDR3 is CASSSAGGTDTQYF. Here the CDR3 DNA reads TGTGCCAGCAGCTCGGCAGGGGGGACAGATACGCAGTATTTT. The variable domain in full, completed from reference TRBV5-6 and TRBJ2-3, reads DAGVTQSPTHLIKTRGQQVTLRCSPKSGHDTVSWYQQALGQGPQFIFQYYEEEERQRGNFPDRFSGHQFPNYSSELNVNALLLGDSALYLCASSSAGGTDTQYFGPGTRLTVL.

This clonotype was counted ten times or more. V usage is TRBV10-3 and J usage is TRBJ2-2; 10 nucleotides align to TRBD2. Germline V CDR1 and CDR2: ENHRY, SYGVKD. This CDR3 contains 16 residues. The CDR3: CASQPSGGVGTGELFF. The CDR3 DNA reads TGTGCAAGCCAACCGAGCGGGGGGGTCGGCACCGGGGAGCTGTTTTTT.

The chain couples TRBV7-2 to TRBJ1-5; D call uncertain. Between the trimmed V and J ends, which lost 1 base and 4 bases, there was a span of 8 bases. Germline V gene sequence: CDR1 SGHTA, CDR2 FQGNSA. The CDR3 covers 14 residues. The CDR3 DNA is TGTGCCAGCAGCTTAGAACTGTTGAATCAGCCCCAGCATTTT. It codes for CASSLELLNQPQHF.

A note on this clonotype: A read error may be the cause here, since a much bigger clone is one base away. This chain uses TRBV2 with TRBJ2-4; D gene unclear. The CDR3 is 12 residues long. Per the germline V gene, CDR1 is SNHLY and CDR2 is FYNNEI. The CDR3 region is CAGRGGALIQYF. For the CDR3, the DNA is TGTGCCGGCAGAGGCGGCGCACTCATTCAGTACTTC.

This clonotype has ten or more counts. The V call is TRBV7-6, the J call TRBJ2-5, with D possibly TRBD2 on 6 matching bases. The germline gives CDR1 SGHVS, CDR2 FNYEAQ. The V gene lost 3 bases and the J gene lost 5 bases, with 22 bases spanning the gap. This CDR3 contains 17 residues. The CDR3 here is CASSFRSGGASEETQYF. For the CDR3, the DNA is TGTGCCAGCAGCTTTAGATCTGGCGGGGCGTCAGAGGAGACCCAGTACTTC. Filled out from reference TRBV7-6 and TRBJ2-5, the complete variable domain reads GAGVSQSPRYKVTKRGQDVALRCDPISGHVSLYWYRQALGQGPEFLTYFNYEAQQDKSGLPNDRFSAERPEGSISTLTIQRTEQRDSAMYRCASSFRSGGASEETQYFGPGTRLLVL.

The rearrangement links TRBV19 to TRBJ2-3, with D perhaps TRBD1 (5 bases). V lost 8 bases to trimming and J lost 5 bases, with 17 bases between them. The germline V gene has CDR1 LNHDA and CDR2 SQIVND (reference sequence). CDR3 size: 14 residues. The CDR3 loop is CASGFQGSGDTQYF. In nucleotides, the CDR3 is TGTGCCAGTGGATTTCAGGGTTCTGGAGATACGCAGTATTTT.